A selection of T cell receptor beta chains follows, all from one sample in a study of T cell responses to AZD1222 COVID-19 vaccine. Measured with immunoSEQ multiplex PCR; TCRdb has only the in-frame clones, and not every one. The sample yields more than 85,000 clones, about 81% seen once. Here the sequenced sample was peripheral blood, taken 28 days after the second AZD1222 dose. The receptors stem from an adult who received the AZD1222 COVID-19 vaccine. The conserved cysteine and the conserved F or W are not part of the CDR3 here.

>TRBV11-2|11
ASSFGGFYEQY
>TRBV5-4|13
ASSWGQGRATEAF
>TRBV5-5|11
ASSLTALAEAF
>TRBV7-8|11
ASSSAGAYGYT
>TRBV13|11
ASSFGTRGEQY
>TRBV27|16
ASRTLLLAELAKNIQY
>TRBV11-3|12
ASSPRERVDTQY
>TRBV7-9|12
ASSLSGTPGKLF
>TRBV18|10
ASSADREGYT
>TRBV19|15
ASDQGRGTSKDTEAF
>TRBV6-6|10
ASSGGLDGYT
>TRBV9|11
ASSVDRGNEQY
>TRBV21-1|14
ASSSRRDRETYGYT
>TRBV20-1|12
SASLFAEGAEAF
>TRBV19|14
ASSMRRGLANEKLF
>TRBV5-1|15
ASSINRASSYNSPLH
>TRBV5-1|13
ASSLGLAGGYEQY
>TRBV7-9|11
ASSSQGDSPLH
>TRBV6-6|13
ASSPRPLAGYGYT
>TRBV19|12
ASSETLSQETQY
>TRBV2|13
ASRRTPTGTGELF
>TRBV5-1|12
ASSSGATNEKLF
>TRBV5-1|12
ASSPDRANTEAF
>TRBV6-5|10
ASSYRGYEQY
>TRBV6-5|13
ASSYGSGGLGEAF
>TRBV3-1/TRBV3-2|9
ASSQETNQY
>TRBV30|11
AWSKGRNTEAF
>TRBV5-1|13
ASSLDLGGGYGYT
>TRBV4-3|15
ASSQVHGGRGTDTQY
>TRBV29-1|9
SSDSPDGYT
>TRBV5-1|12
ASSAYSGGDTQY
>TRBV6-5|11
ASRLKDGNGYT
>TRBV6-5|11
ASSYGVVSEAF
>TRBV6-2/TRBV6-3|13
ASSIRTTSNQPQH
>TRBV7-8|11
ASRIDTGYGYT
>TRBV7-7|11
ASALAENNEQF
>TRBV4-1|14
ASSQAVGAKTGELF
>TRBV10-1|15
ASSSGSAGGHHNEQF
>TRBV7-2|12
ASSPSQLEETQY
>TRBV24-1|11
ATGQGAINEQF
>TRBV11-3|12
ASSPSPGGETQY
>TRBV20-1|9
SALNGNTIY
>TRBV19|16
ASSIGPQEGDGTDTQY
>TRBV5-4|12
ASSSRDRGLEQY
>TRBV7-9|16
ASSLGDRGLMRGTEAF
>TRBV9|12
ASSVDGYNTEAF
>TRBV7-9|14
ASSPLEESLGNEQF
>TRBV3-1/TRBV3-2|12
ASSSRNRVLSAF
>TRBV4-1|12
ASSQPQVPGGYT
>TRBV6-5|13
ASSYSSSGGTEAF
>TRBV7-2|13
ASSPRENYNSPLH
>TRBV6-1|14
ASSEALQVLNQPQH
>TRBV5-1|12
ASSIRTGEYEQY